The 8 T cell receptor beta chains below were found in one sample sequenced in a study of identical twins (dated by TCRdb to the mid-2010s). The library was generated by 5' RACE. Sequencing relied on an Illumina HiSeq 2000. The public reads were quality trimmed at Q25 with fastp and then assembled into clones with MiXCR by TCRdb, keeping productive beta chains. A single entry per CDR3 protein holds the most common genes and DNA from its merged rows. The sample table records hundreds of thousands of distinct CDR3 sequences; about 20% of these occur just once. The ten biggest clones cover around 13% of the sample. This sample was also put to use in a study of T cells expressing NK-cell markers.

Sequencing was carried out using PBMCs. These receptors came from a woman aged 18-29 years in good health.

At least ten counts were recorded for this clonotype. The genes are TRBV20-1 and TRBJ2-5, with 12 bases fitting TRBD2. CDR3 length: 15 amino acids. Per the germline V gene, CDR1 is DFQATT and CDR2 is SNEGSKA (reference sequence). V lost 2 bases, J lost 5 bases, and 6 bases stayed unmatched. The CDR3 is CSARRTSGRTETQYF. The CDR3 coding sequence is TGCAGTGCTAGACGTACTAGCGGGAGGACCGAGACCCAGTACTTC.

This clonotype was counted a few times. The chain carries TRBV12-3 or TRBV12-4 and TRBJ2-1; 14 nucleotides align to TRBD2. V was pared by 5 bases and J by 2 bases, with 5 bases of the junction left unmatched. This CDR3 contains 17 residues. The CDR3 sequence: CASSPWTSGRTYNEQFF. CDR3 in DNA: TGTGCCAGCAGTCCCTGGACTAGCGGGAGGACCTACAATGAGCAGTTCTTC.

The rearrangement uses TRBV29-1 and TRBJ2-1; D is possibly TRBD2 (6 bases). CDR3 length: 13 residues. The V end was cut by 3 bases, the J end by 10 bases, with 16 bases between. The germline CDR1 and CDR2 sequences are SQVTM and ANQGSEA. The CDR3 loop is CSVEGPGAREQFF. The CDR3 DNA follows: TGCAGCGTTGAGGGTCCGGGAGCGAGGGAGCAGTTCTTC.

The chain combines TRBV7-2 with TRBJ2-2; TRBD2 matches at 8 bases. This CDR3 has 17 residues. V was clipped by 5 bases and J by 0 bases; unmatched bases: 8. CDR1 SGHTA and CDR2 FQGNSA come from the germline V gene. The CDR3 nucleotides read TGTGCCAGCAGCGGCCATAGCGGGAAGACGAACACCGGGGAGCTGTTTTTT. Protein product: CASSGHSGKTNTGELFF.

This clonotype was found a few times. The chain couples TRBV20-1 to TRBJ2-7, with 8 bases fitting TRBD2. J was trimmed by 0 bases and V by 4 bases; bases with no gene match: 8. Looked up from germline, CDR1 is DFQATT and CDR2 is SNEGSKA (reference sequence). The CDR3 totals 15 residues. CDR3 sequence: CSAIFSGGSSYEQYF. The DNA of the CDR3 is TGCAGTGCTATTTTCAGCGGGGGAAGCTCCTACGAGCAGTACTTC.

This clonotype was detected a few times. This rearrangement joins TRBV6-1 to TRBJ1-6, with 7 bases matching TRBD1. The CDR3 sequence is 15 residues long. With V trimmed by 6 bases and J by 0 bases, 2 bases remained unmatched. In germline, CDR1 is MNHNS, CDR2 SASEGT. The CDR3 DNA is TGTGCCAGCAGGGCAGGGGGCTCCTATAATTCACCCCTCCACTTT. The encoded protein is CASRAGGSYNSPLHF.

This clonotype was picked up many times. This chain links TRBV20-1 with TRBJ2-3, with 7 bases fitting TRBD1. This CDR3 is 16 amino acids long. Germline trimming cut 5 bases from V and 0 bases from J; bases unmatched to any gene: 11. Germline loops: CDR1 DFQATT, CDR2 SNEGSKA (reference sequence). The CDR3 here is CSASVNDRASTDTQYF. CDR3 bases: TGCAGTGCTTCTGTGAACGACAGGGCTAGCACAGATACGCAGTATTTT.

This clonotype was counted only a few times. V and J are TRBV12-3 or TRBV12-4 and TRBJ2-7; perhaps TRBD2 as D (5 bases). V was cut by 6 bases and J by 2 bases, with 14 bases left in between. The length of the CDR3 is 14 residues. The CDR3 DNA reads TGTGCCAGCAGCCTAGCCGGGAAGACCTACGAGCAGTACTTC. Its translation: CASSLAGKTYEQYF.